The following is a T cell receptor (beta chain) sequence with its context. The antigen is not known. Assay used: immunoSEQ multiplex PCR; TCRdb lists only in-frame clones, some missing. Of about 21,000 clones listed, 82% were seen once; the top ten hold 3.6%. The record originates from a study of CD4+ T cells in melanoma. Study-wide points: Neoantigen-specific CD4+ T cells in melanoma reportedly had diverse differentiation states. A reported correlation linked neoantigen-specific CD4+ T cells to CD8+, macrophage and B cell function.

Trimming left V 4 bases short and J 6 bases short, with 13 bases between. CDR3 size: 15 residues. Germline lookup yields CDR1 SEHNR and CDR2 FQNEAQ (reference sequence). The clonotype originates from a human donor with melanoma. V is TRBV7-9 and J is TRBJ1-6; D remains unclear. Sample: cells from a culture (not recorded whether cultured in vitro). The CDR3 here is CASSSTGQPNSPLHF. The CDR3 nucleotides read TGTGCCAGCAGCTCCACGGGCCAGCCTAATTCACCCCTCCACTTT. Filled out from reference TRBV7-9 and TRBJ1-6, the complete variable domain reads DTGVSQNPRHKITKRGQNVTFRCDPISEHNRLYWYRQTLGQGPEFLTYFQNEAQLEKSRLLSDRFSAERPKGSFSTLEIQRTEQGDSAMYLCASSSTGQPNSPLHFGNGTRLTVT.